A selection of T cell receptor beta chains follows, all from one sample in a study of T-cell reconstitution after alpha-beta-depleted transplantation in children. TCRdb independently ran MiXCR on the PCR reads; one entry per CDR3 protein. Here the sample spans about 980,000 distinct CDR3 sequences, roughly 29% being singletons. The starting material was PBMCs, mostly from graft donor cells, obtained 360 days after TCRalphabeta/CD19-depleted stem cell transplant. The receptors shown here come from a boy under three years old who had a stem cell transplant for SCID, so the T cells may come from the graft donor. CDR3s include the opening cysteine and the closing phenylalanine or tryptophan.

CSAAPGSSGNTIYF | TRBJ1-3 | TRBV20-1
CASSPSLGSGELFF | TRBJ2-2 | TRBV11-1
CASSEWTGGHFTDTQYF | TRBJ2-3 | TRBV25-1
CASSQVVFVGGMSYNEQFF | TRBJ2-1 | TRBV4-3
CASSQDRAGGPGEQFF | TRBJ2-1 | TRBV3-1
CASSLTRDQPQHF | TRBJ1-5 | TRBV7-3
CASSPGSPWEQYF | TRBJ2-7 | TRBV5-1
CSVAPGLLNTGELFF | TRBJ2-2 | TRBV29-1
CASSWGTVTTGELFF | TRBJ2-2 | TRBV5-1
CASSLGVGTYNEQFF | TRBJ2-1 | TRBV5-1
CASSYSTTPSSIYEQYF | TRBJ2-7 | TRBV6-5
CASSSWGQGQETQYF | TRBJ2-5 | TRBV12-3/TRBV12-4
CASSPWWTGGNTVNEQFF | TRBJ2-1 | TRBV21-1
CASSLMAGVTNEQFF | TRBJ2-1 | TRBV5-1
CASSASIPGLSSTDTQYF | TRBJ2-3 | TRBV9
CASSPAAPNTEAFF | TRBJ1-1 | TRBV5-1
CAINAGIQETQYF | TRBJ2-5 | TRBV10-3
CASSFPYQETQYF | TRBJ2-5 | TRBV12-3/TRBV12-4
CASSGDAGFHYGYTF | TRBJ1-2 | TRBV25-1
CASNRGLNTEAFF | TRBJ1-1 | TRBV2
CASSTGTSVPYEQYF | TRBJ2-7 | TRBV27
CASSLGTASNEQFF | TRBJ2-1 | TRBV7-3